This TCR beta chain stems from a study of early T cells in non-severe SARS-CoV-2 infection. Whole-study context: Sequencing of bulk RNA from unsorted whole blood was done, without chain pairing.

In TCRdb, the 5' RACE reads were re-called with MiXCR into one record per CDR3 protein. In the table there are over 25,000 distinct CDR3 sequences, 5.5% to 8% of which are singletons. Study-wide points: Missing private and CD4 specificities, VDJdb matching favored anti-spike CD8 responses.

This clonotype has at least ten counts. The target antigen is unknown. CDR1 is MNHEY, CDR2 SMNVEV, per germline (reference sequence). Trimming took 4 bases from V and 3 from J, leaving 4 bases between them. The CDR3 consists of 11 residues. Sequencing was carried out using whole blood. The receptor's source is an adult who was a healthcare worker with PCR-confirmed SARS-CoV-2 infection or an uninfected control (not recorded which). This chain uses TRBV27 with TRBJ2-7; D is unresolved. The DNA for the CDR3 is TGTGCCAGCAGTTCGTACTACGAGCAGTACTTC. It yields the protein CASSSYYEQYF.